Listed here are 25 T cell receptor beta chains from one sample, sequenced in a study of blood T cell repertoires in COVID-19. Profiling relied on immunoSEQ multiplex PCR, and the TCRdb table lists in-frame clones only, not all of them. The sample holds 55,000 to 80,000 clones, approximately 89% seen once. Sequencing was done on a sample of peripheral blood. Receptor source: a man older than 75 with acute or convalescent COVID-19.

The V call is TRBV3-1 (or the pseudogene TRBV3-2), the J call TRBJ1-5; D not certain. The germline V gene encodes CDR1 LGHDT and CDR2 YNNKEL (reference sequence). This CDR3 has 14 residues. V was pared by 1 base and J by 4 bases, with 8 bases between. CDR3 coding DNA: TGTGCCAGCAGCCAAGCGGGGAGTAATCAGCCCCAGCATTTT. This sequence encodes CASSQAGSNQPQHF.

This CDR3 reads CASSVGWTGGDGNTIYF. CDR3 DNA: TGTGCCAGCAGCGTAGGGTGGACAGGGGGCGATGGAAACACCATATATTTT. The chain couples TRBV9 to TRBJ1-3; 11 bases map to TRBD1. CDR1 and CDR2 from the germline V gene are SGDLS and YYNGEE. V lost 0 bases and J lost 3; bases outside the gene matches: 5. This CDR3 is 17 amino acids long.

This clone was found once. V gene TRBV6-5 combines with J gene TRBJ1-6; 7 bases are shared with TRBD1. Germline V gene data show CDR1 as MNHEY and CDR2 as SVGAGI. The CDR3 extends over 14 amino acids. Trimming cost V 5 bases and J 7 bases; bases outside gene matches: 5. Here the CDR3 reads CASSPLRGNSPLHF. For the CDR3, the DNA is TGTGCCAGCAGTCCCCTCAGGGGGAATTCACCCCTCCACTTT.

V and J are TRBV19 and TRBJ2-1; 12 bases agree with TRBD2. Germline V CDR1 and CDR2: LNHDA, SQIVND (reference sequence). J was trimmed by 3 bases and V by 7 bases; bases with no gene match: 4. The CDR3 is 15 residues long. For the CDR3, the DNA is TGTGCCAGTACTGTGACTAGCGGGAGCTACAATGAGCAGTTCTTC. It codes for CASTVTSGSYNEQFF.

The chain uses TRBV6-5 and TRBJ1-4, with TRBD1 as a possible D gene (6 bases). The ends were cut back, 6 bases at V and 7 bases at J, with 15 bases in the middle. The CDR3 has 14 residues. CDR1 and CDR2 from the germline V gene are MNHEY and SVGAGI. CDR3 loop: CASRREGGGEKLFF. CDR3 nucleotides: TGTGCCAGCAGACGGGAGGGGGGTGGTGAAAAACTGTTTTTT.

The chain carries TRBV5-6 and TRBJ2-2, with 10 bases lining up with TRBD1. The CDR3 totals 16 residues. Germline loops: CDR1 SGHDT, CDR2 YYEEEE. The V and J ends lost 3 bases and 1 base, in that order; junction bases with no gene match: 3. CDR3 loop: CASSYGTGVNTGELFF. CDR3 coding DNA: TGTGCCAGCAGCTATGGGACAGGGGTGAACACCGGGGAGCTGTTTTTT.

The rearrangement uses TRBV7-3 and TRBJ1-1; 7 bases line up with TRBD1. Per the germline V gene, CDR1 is SGHTA and CDR2 is FQGTGA. This CDR3 has 14 amino acids. J gave up 1 base and V 2 bases, and 1 base lay outside the gene matches. CDR3 in DNA: TGTGCCAGCAGCTTACAGGGGGGGAACACTGAAGCTTTCTTT. Its translation is CASSLQGGNTEAFF.

This clone was detected only once. The V call is TRBV7-3, the J call TRBJ1-1; a possible D gene is TRBD1 (5 bases). The V gene lost 5 bases and the J gene lost 5 bases, with 12 bases spanning the gap. The germline gives CDR1 SGHTA, CDR2 FQGTGA. This CDR3 region has 13 residues. DNA for the CDR3: TGTGCCAGCAGCGCTGGGGCGGGGACTGAAGCTTTCTTT. This codes for CASSAGAGTEAFF.

J is TRBJ1-1 and V is TRBV29-1; 8 positions agree with TRBD1. The CDR3 totals 17 residues. J gave up 6 bases and V 5 bases, and 20 bases lay outside the gene matches. CDR1 and CDR2 (germline): SQVTM, ANQGSEA. CDR3 region: CSVRRNRGILRQAEAFF. DNA of the CDR3: TGCAGCGTTCGACGAAACAGGGGGATATTACGCCAGGCTGAAGCTTTCTTT.

A single count supports this clone. The chain has TRBV2 and TRBJ1-1; TRBD1 might be the D (5 bases). Germline CDR1 reads SNHLY; CDR2 reads FYNNEI. The CDR3 spans 15 residues. V was pared by 4 bases and J by 3 bases, with 15 bases between. The CDR3, as DNA: TGTGCCAGCAGTGTGCAGGGCACGACTTACACTGAAGCTTTCTTT. It specifies CASSVQGTTYTEAFF. Supplemented by reference TRBV2 and TRBJ1-1, the full variable domain reads EPEVTQTPSHQVTQMGQEVILRCVPISNHLYFYWYRQILGQKVEFLVSFYNNEISEKSEIFDDQFSVERPDGSNFTLKIRSTKLEDSAMYFCASSVQGTTYTEAFFGQGTRLTVV.

V usage is TRBV7-8 and J usage is TRBJ1-1; 8 positions match TRBD1. This CDR3 is built from 13 residues. The J segment lost 11 bases and the V segment lost 5 bases, leaving 10 bases of the junction unmatched. Germline CDR1 reads SGHVS; CDR2 reads FQNEAQ. CDR3 residues: CASSEMTGARAFF. The CDR3 coding sequence is TGTGCCAGCAGCGAAATGACAGGGGCGAGGGCTTTCTTT.

This chain uses TRBV10-3 with TRBJ1-2, with D uncertain. With 4 bases removed from V and 5 bases from J, the gap between germline ends came to 14 bases. The CDR3 has 14 residues. The germline V gene encodes CDR1 ENHRY and CDR2 SYGVKD. CDR3: CAISGTGGGYGYTF. The CDR3, as DNA: TGTGCCATCAGTGGTACGGGAGGCGGATATGGCTACACCTTC.

This rearrangement joins TRBV5-1 to TRBJ2-1; TRBD2 is a possible D gene (6 bases). Trimming shortened V by 1 base and J by 2 bases, and 10 bases separated the two germline ends. Germline CDR1 reads SGHRS; CDR2 reads YFSETQ. The CDR3 spans 15 residues. The CDR3 reads CASSLNSGAYNEQFF. DNA of the CDR3: TGCGCCAGCAGCTTGAATAGCGGAGCCTACAATGAGCAGTTCTTC.

This chain joins TRBV19 and TRBJ2-1, with D unresolved. The CDR3 covers 14 residues. The germline CDR1 and CDR2 sequences are LNHDA and SQIVND (reference sequence). The germline V and J ends were trimmed by 1 base and 7 bases, with 11 bases remaining between them. The CDR3 reads CASSIGGSTNEQFF. DNA of the CDR3: TGTGCCAGTAGTATAGGCGGCAGTACGAATGAGCAGTTCTTC.

The chain has TRBV7-3 and TRBJ1-1; no firm D call. The CDR3 totals 13 residues. Trimming shortened V by 10 bases and J by 3 bases, and 15 bases separated the two germline ends. CDR1 and CDR2 from the germline V gene are SGHTA and FQGTGA. The CDR3 nucleotides read TGTGCCATCTGGGGATGGCGGGACACTGAAGCTTTCTTT. Translation: CAIWGWRDTEAFF. Together with reference TRBV7-3 and TRBJ1-1, the CDR3 gives the full variable domain: GAGVSQTPSNKVTEKGKYVELRCDPISGHTALYWYRQSLGQGPEFLIYFQGTGAADDSGLPNDRFFAVRPEGSVSTLKIQRTERGDSAVYLCAIWGWRDTEAFFGQGTRLTVV.

The chain has TRBV24-1 and TRBJ1-2, with 7 bases aligning to TRBD1. Per germline, CDR1 KGHDR and CDR2 SFDVKD. V lost 7 bases to trimming and J lost 8 bases; unmatched junction nucleotides: 6. This CDR3 comprises 12 residues. The CDR3 spells CATSRGTEGYTF. CDR3 DNA sequence: TGTGCCACCAGCCGAGGGACAGAGGGCTACACCTTC.

The J gene is TRBJ1-1, the V gene TRBV19; possible D gene TRBD1, 6 bases. This CDR3 is 14 amino acids long. CDR1 is LNHDA, CDR2 SQIVND, per germline (reference sequence). V lost 2 bases and J 7 bases, leaving 14 bases between the germline ends. CDR3 sequence (DNA): TGTGCCAGTAGTATAAACACAGGGACGAGTGAAGCTTTCTTT. Translation gives CASSINTGTSEAFF. Variable domain in full (rest from reference TRBV19 and TRBJ1-1): DGGITQSPKYLFRKEGQNVTLSCEQNLNHDAMYWYRQDPGQGLRLIYYSQIVNDFQKGDIAEGYSVSREKKESFPLTVTSAQKNPTAFYLCASSINTGTSEAFFGQGTRLTVV.

This chain joins TRBV7-9 and TRBJ2-5, with 10 bases identical to TRBD1. The CDR3 is made up of 15 amino acids. V gave up 5 bases and J gave up 4 bases; unmatched junction bases: 7. Looked up from germline, CDR1 is SEHNR and CDR2 is FQNEAQ (reference sequence). The CDR3 DNA reads TGTGCCAGCAGCCTCTGGACAGGGGGGCGAGAGACCCAGTACTTC. It codes for CASSLWTGGRETQYF.

The V gene is TRBV6-5, the J gene TRBJ1-1, with a tentative D call TRBD1 (6 bases). The CDR3 covers 13 residues. V was shortened by 6 bases and J by 5 bases, with 13 bases between the two germline ends. Germline V lookup: CDR1 MNHEY, CDR2 SVGAGI. CDR3 amino acids: CASRGAGRTEAFF. The CDR3 DNA reads as TGTGCCAGCAGGGGGGCAGGGCGAACTGAAGCTTTCTTT.

The chain joins TRBV21-1 to TRBJ1-1; the tabulated D call, TRBD1, remains unverified against the DNA. TRBV21-1 is a pseudogene locus. The CDR3 contains 14 residues. CDR3 bases: TGTGCCAGCAGCAGAGAAACAGGGTTCACTGAAGCTTTCTTT. Amino acid sequence: CASSRETGFTEAFF.

CDR3 loop: CSGLGTGGYEQYF. CDR3 nucleotides: TGCAGCGGGCTAGGGACAGGGGGTTACGAGCAGTACTTC. J is TRBJ2-7 and V is TRBV29-1, with 11 bases aligning to TRBD1. Germline-derived CDR1 and CDR2 are SQVTM and ANQGSEA. V trimming: 7 bases; J trimming: 4 bases; junction bases outside the gene matches: 6. This CDR3 region has 13 residues.

The chain employs TRBV2 and TRBJ1-2; 10 nucleotides line up with TRBD1. The CDR3 is 13 amino acids. The V and J ends lost 6 bases and 4 bases, in that order; junction bases with no gene match: 2. The germline V gene encodes CDR1 SNHLY and CDR2 FYNNEI. CDR3: CASSGTGAYGYTF. DNA of the CDR3: TGTGCCAGCAGCGGGACAGGGGCCTATGGCTACACCTTC.

The CDR3 loop reads CASSYGTSGSDEQFF. The CDR3 bases are TGTGCCAGCAGTTATGGGACTAGCGGGAGTGATGAGCAGTTCTTC. This chain connects TRBV6-5 to TRBJ2-1; 14 nucleotides match TRBD2. CDR1 and CDR2 from the germline V gene are MNHEY and SVGAGI. J gave up 8 bases and V 3 bases, and 3 bases lay outside the gene matches. The CDR3 consists of 15 residues.

The rearrangement links TRBV19 to TRBJ1-2; D gene unclear. V shed 6 bases and J shed 4 bases, with 12 bases lying between them. This CDR3 spans 13 amino acids. CDR1 is LNHDA, CDR2 SQIVND, per germline (reference sequence). The CDR3 DNA is TGTGCCAGTAGCGAGGCGCCCAGCTATGGCTACACCTTC. Translating it yields CASSEAPSYGYTF.

This rearrangement joins TRBV7-8 to TRBJ2-3, with D hard to call. The CDR3 extends over 12 amino acids. Trimming stripped 2 bases from V and 2 bases from J, with 2 bases between. Per germline, CDR1 SGHVS and CDR2 FQNEAQ. CDR3 nucleotide sequence: TGTGCCAGCAGCTTACTCACAGATACGCAGTATTTT. This translates into CASSLLTDTQYF.